These 32 T cell receptor beta chains were sequenced from one sample in a study of T cell changes during pregnancy in multiple sclerosis. Using immunoSEQ multiplex PCR, the repertoire was profiled, and TCRdb retains in-frame clones only, with some absent. The repertoire holds fewer than 55,000 clones, with roughly 91% as singletons. Specimen: CD4+ T cells from peripheral blood mononuclear cells, collected in the third trimester of pregnancy. Every receptor here comes from a female donor with multiple sclerosis, enrolled in a pregnancy study.

In DNA, the CDR3 is TGTGCCAGTGGGCTCGGGGATGGTCAGCCCCAGCATTTT. As protein: CASGLGDGQPQHF. The genes are TRBV19 and TRBJ1-5; D is unresolved. The CDR3 length is 13 residues. V was shortened by 8 bases and J by 6 bases, with 14 bases between the two germline ends. Germline CDR1 and CDR2: LNHDA and SQIVND (reference sequence). The full variable domain, its missing parts supplied by reference TRBV19 and TRBJ1-5, is DGGITQSPKYLFRKEGQNVTLSCEQNLNHDAMYWYRQDPGQGLRLIYYSQIVNDFQKGDIAEGYSVSREKKESFPLTVTSAQKNPTAFYLCASGLGDGQPQHFGDGTRLSIL.

Only one count was recorded for this clone. V usage is TRBV7-9 and J usage is TRBJ1-1; D is uncertain. The CDR3 has 13 residues. The ends were cut back, 3 bases at V and 1 base at J, with 6 bases in the middle. In germline, CDR1 is SEHNR, CDR2 FQNEAQ (reference sequence). As DNA, the CDR3 is TGTGCCAGCAGCTTCGAGGGGAACACTGAAGCTTTCTTT. Translating gives CASSFEGNTEAFF.

The rearrangement uses TRBV7-9 and TRBJ2-2, with TRBD1 matching 7 bases. V lost 5 bases and J lost 6; bases outside the gene matches: 9. CDR1 is SEHNR and CDR2 is FQNEAQ in the germline V gene (reference sequence). The CDR3 is 15 amino acids. CDR3 in amino acids: CASSATTGDAGELFF. The CDR3 DNA is TGTGCCAGCAGCGCTACCACAGGGGACGCCGGGGAGCTGTTTTTT.

V and J are TRBV7-9 and TRBJ1-2, with D maybe TRBD1 (5 bases). The CDR3 covers 18 residues. V shed 2 bases and J shed 3 bases, with 22 bases lying between them. Germline lookup yields CDR1 SEHNR and CDR2 FQNEAQ (reference sequence). CDR3 in amino acids: CASSLSGGYNHNHYGYTF. The CDR3, as DNA: TGTGCCAGCAGCTTATCGGGGGGATACAACCATAACCACTATGGCTACACCTTC.

The chain couples TRBV5-1 to TRBJ1-4; 7 bases align to TRBD1. The CDR3 length is 14 residues. Germline CDR1 and CDR2: SGHRS and YFSETQ. The ends lost 5 bases at V and 5 bases at J; junction bases unmatched: 6. CDR3 in DNA: TGCGCCAGCAGACAACCGGGACAGAATGAAAAACTGTTTTTT. Encoded protein: CASRQPGQNEKLFF.

This chain uses TRBV7-9 with TRBJ1-5; D is ambiguous. Trimming took 1 base from V and 8 from J, leaving 9 bases between them. CDR3 length: 13 residues. Per germline, CDR1 SEHNR and CDR2 FQNEAQ (reference sequence). CDR3 protein: CASSLVGGEPQHF. The CDR3, as DNA: TGTGCCAGCAGCTTAGTGGGTGGAGAGCCCCAGCATTTT.

This clone was recorded only once. The chain carries TRBV15 and TRBJ1-4; TRBD1 matches at 7 bases. J gave up 8 bases and V 5 bases, and 11 bases lay outside the gene matches. The germline V gene encodes CDR1 LNHNV and CDR2 YYDKDF (reference sequence). This CDR3 spans 15 amino acids. CDR3 sequence (DNA): TGTGCCACCAGCGGTCGACAGGGTCAAGGAGAAAAACTGTTTTTT. This encodes CATSGRQGQGEKLFF.

The V gene is TRBV7-6, the J gene TRBJ1-4, with a tentative D call TRBD1 (5 bases). Trimming took off 1 base at V and 6 bases at J, with 12 bases between the two ends. Looked up from germline, CDR1 is SGHVS and CDR2 is FNYEAQ. The CDR3 totals 15 residues. CDR3 nucleotide sequence: TGTGCCAGCAGCTTAGTTCCGGGGGTCGATGAAAAACTGTTTTTT. It yields the protein CASSLVPGVDEKLFF.

This clone was picked up one time. V usage is TRBV18 and J usage is TRBJ1-1; D possibly corresponds to TRBD1 (6 bases). Germline-derived CDR1 and CDR2 are KGHSH and LQKENI. V was shortened by 8 bases and J by 1 base, with 11 bases between the two germline ends. The CDR3 totals 13 residues. The CDR3 loop reads CASNRAKNTEAFF. CDR3 sequence (DNA): TGTGCCAGCAACAGGGCAAAGAACACTGAAGCTTTCTTT.

The V and J genes are TRBV11-2 and TRBJ2-3, with 8 bases matching TRBD2. After removal of 4 bases from V and 1 base from J, the junction contained 4 bases not matched to a gene. This CDR3 is built from 15 residues. Looked up from germline, CDR1 is SGHAT and CDR2 is FQNNGV. CDR3 bases: TGTGCCAGCAGCTCCCTGCGGGGGGGCACAGATACGCAGTATTTT. Its protein product is CASSSLRGGTDTQYF.

The V gene is TRBV5-1, the J gene TRBJ2-3; D gene ambiguous. V gave up 4 bases and J gave up 1 base, with 7 bases separating them. Germline V gene sequence: CDR1 SGHRS, CDR2 YFSETQ. The CDR3 is 13 amino acids. This CDR3 reads CASSPLGTDTQYF. CDR3 in DNA: TGCGCCAGCAGCCCTCTAGGCACAGATACGCAGTATTTT. The whole variable domain, filled in from reference TRBV5-1 and TRBJ2-3, reads KAGVTQTPRYLIKTRGQQVTLSCSPISGHRSVSWYQQTPGQGLQFLFEYFSETQRNKGNFPGRFSGRQFSNSRSEMNVSTLELGDSALYLCASSPLGTDTQYFGPGTRLTVL.

This chain connects TRBV5-4 to TRBJ1-2, with a weak D call TRBD1 (5 bases). Germline loops: CDR1 SGHNT, CDR2 YYREEE (reference sequence). The CDR3 has 14 amino acids. Trimming left V 1 base short and J 3 bases short, with 10 bases between. DNA for the CDR3: TGTGCCAGCAGCTTGAGGGGTTACGACTATGGCTACACCTTC. This sequence encodes CASSLRGYDYGYTF.

V and J are TRBV7-3 and TRBJ2-7; 7 nucleotides line up with TRBD1. Germline loops: CDR1 SGHTA, CDR2 FQGTGA. This CDR3 has 15 amino acids. V was pared by 5 bases and J by 0 bases, with 7 bases of the junction left unmatched. CDR3 sequence (DNA): TGTGCCAGCAGCCCCGAACAGGGGACCTCCTACGAGCAGTACTTC. It specifies CASSPEQGTSYEQYF.

A few counts support this clone. The V and J genes are TRBV29-1 and TRBJ1-1; 8 bases agree with TRBD1. The CDR3 is 14 amino acids. The trim removed 5 bases at V and 0 bases at J, leaving 5 bases unmatched. Germline CDR1 is SQVTM and CDR2 is ANQGSEA. The CDR3 loop is CSVRDRFLNTEAFF. The CDR3 coding sequence is TGCAGCGTTAGGGACAGGTTTTTGAACACTGAAGCTTTCTTT.

The chain links TRBV4-2 to TRBJ2-7, with 9 bases fitting TRBD2. Trimming removed 0 bases from V and 2 bases from J; junction bases left unmatched: 8. This CDR3 region has 17 residues. Germline CDR1 LGHNA, CDR2 YNFKEQ. This CDR3 is CASSQEFSAGGAYEQYF. The CDR3 DNA follows: TGTGCCAGCAGCCAAGAGTTCTCAGCGGGGGGAGCCTACGAGCAGTACTTC.

This sequence joins TRBV5-4 and TRBJ2-1, with 7 bases fitting TRBD2. CDR1 and CDR2 (germline): SGHNT, YYREEE (reference sequence). This CDR3 has 16 amino acids. V was pared by 1 base and J by 8 bases, with 12 bases of the junction left unmatched. The CDR3 reads CASSLNRRTSIHEQFF. The CDR3 DNA reads as TGTGCCAGCAGCTTGAACCGCCGGACTAGTATTCATGAGCAGTTCTTC.

The chain carries TRBV7-2 and TRBJ2-7, with a tentative D call TRBD2 (6 bases). The CDR3 totals 14 residues. The germline gives CDR1 SGHTA, CDR2 FQGNSA. The V gene lost 5 bases and the J gene lost 2 bases, with 13 bases spanning the gap. The CDR3 DNA reads TGTGCCAGCAGCACCCGTCGGGGGACCTACGAGCAGTACTTC. It codes for CASSTRRGTYEQYF.

The chain recombines TRBV4-1 with TRBJ1-4; 9 positions agree with TRBD1. J lost 7 bases, V lost 4 bases, and 10 bases had no gene match. The germline gives CDR1 MGHRA, CDR2 YSYEKL. This CDR3 is built from 16 residues. CDR3 nucleotide sequence: TGCGCCAGCAGCCGTACACCGGGACAGGGAGGTGAAAAACTGTTTTTT. Amino acids: CASSRTPGQGGEKLFF.

The chain is built from TRBV19 and TRBJ2-3; D is perhaps TRBD1 (6 bases). CDR3 length: 15 residues. Looked up from germline, CDR1 is LNHDA and CDR2 is SQIVND (reference sequence). V was pared by 4 bases and J by 3 bases, with 14 bases between. The CDR3 protein is CASSTDRRRTDTQYF. CDR3 DNA sequence: TGTGCCAGTAGTACTGACAGGAGACGGACAGATACGCAGTATTTT.

The genes are TRBV19 and TRBJ1-1; D is uncertain. V lost 7 bases and J 3 bases, leaving 12 bases between the germline ends. The CDR3 loop spans 13 amino acids. In germline, CDR1 is LNHDA, CDR2 SQIVND (reference sequence). The CDR3 here is CASKTRGDTEAFF. Here the CDR3 DNA reads TGTGCCAGTAAAACAAGAGGAGACACTGAAGCTTTCTTT.

This chain connects TRBV2 to TRBJ2-1; 10 positions match TRBD2. Germline assignment: CDR1 SNHLY and CDR2 FYNNEI. The CDR3 sequence is 14 residues long. Trimming cost V 6 bases and J 10 bases; bases outside gene matches: 9. The CDR3 loop is CASSNSGGAGEQFF. The CDR3 nucleotides are TGTGCCAGCAGCAACAGCGGGGGGGCTGGCGAGCAGTTCTTC. Drawing the rest from reference TRBV2 and TRBJ2-1, the complete variable domain is EPEVTQTPSHQVTQMGQEVILRCVPISNHLYFYWYRQILGQKVEFLVSFYNNEISEKSEIFDDQFSVERPDGSNFTLKIRSTKLEDSAMYFCASSNSGGAGEQFFGPGTRLTVL.

The J gene is TRBJ2-3, the V gene TRBV14; D possibly corresponds to TRBD2 (5 bases). Germline CDR1 is SGHDN and CDR2 is FVKESK. V was pared by 1 base and J by 0 bases, with 14 bases between. The CDR3 extends over 17 amino acids. The CDR3 loop reads CASSQGLSGTSTDTQYF. Here the CDR3 DNA reads TGTGCCAGCAGCCAAGGTTTGAGCGGTACTAGCACAGATACGCAGTATTTT.

This clone has only one observation. The chain uses TRBV5-6 and TRBJ2-3; 12 nucleotides line up with TRBD1. Looked up from germline, CDR1 is SGHDT and CDR2 is YYEEEE. The V gene end was trimmed by 4 bases and the J gene end by 2 bases; junction bases not matched to a gene: 5. The CDR3 loop spans 16 amino acids. This chain's CDR3 is CASSMGQGAYTDTQYF. The DNA of the CDR3 is TGTGCCAGCAGCATGGGACAGGGGGCTTACACAGATACGCAGTATTTT.

V usage is TRBV6-1 and J usage is TRBJ2-3, with 11 bases matching TRBD2. Germline assignment: CDR1 MNHNS and CDR2 SASEGT. V shed 5 bases, J shed 5 bases, and the junction held 3 bases outside the gene matches. The CDR3 sequence is 14 residues long. This CDR3 is CASSFSGGGDTQYF. For the CDR3, the DNA is TGTGCCAGCAGTTTTAGCGGGGGGGGAGATACGCAGTATTTT.

The chain recombines TRBV19 with TRBJ2-3; no reliable D call. CDR1 and CDR2 (germline): LNHDA, SQIVND (reference sequence). The CDR3 has 14 amino acids. V was pared by 3 bases and J by 6 bases, with 13 bases between. The DNA for the CDR3 is TGTGCCAGTAGTATCTCCCCTACCCGGGATACGCAGTATTTT. This sequence encodes CASSISPTRDTQYF.

The chain links TRBV18 to TRBJ2-4; possibly TRBD2 for D (6 bases). CDR1 is KGHSH, CDR2 LQKENI, per germline. V lost 3 bases and J 0 bases, leaving 12 bases between the germline ends. The CDR3 is 16 residues long. The CDR3 region is CASSPTGVLAKNIQYF. The DNA of the CDR3 is TGTGCCAGCTCACCTACGGGGGTTCTAGCCAAAAACATTCAGTACTTC.

The chain employs TRBV7-3 and TRBJ1-1; tentative D call: TRBD1 (6 bases). In germline, CDR1 is SGHTA, CDR2 FQGTGA. Trimming shortened V by 4 bases and J by 9 bases, and 18 bases separated the two germline ends. The CDR3 runs 14 residues. As DNA, the CDR3 is TGTGCCAGCAGCTCCCTTACCGGACAGTTCCAAGCTTTCTTT. Its translation is CASSSLTGQFQAFF.

The chain couples TRBV28 to TRBJ2-4; the D gene is possibly TRBD1 (5 bases). The germline gives CDR1 MDHEN, CDR2 SYDVKM. V dropped 2 bases and J dropped 6 bases, with 11 bases sitting between them. The CDR3 has 14 residues. The CDR3: CASSLDSELNIQYF. The CDR3 nucleotides are TGTGCCAGCAGTTTAGACAGCGAACTAAACATTCAGTACTTC. The full variable domain, its missing parts supplied by reference TRBV28 and TRBJ2-4, is DVKVTQSSRYLVKRTGEKVFLECVQDMDHENMFWYRQDPGLGLRLIYFSYDVKMKEKGDIPEGYSVSREKKERFSLILESASTNQTSMYLCASSLDSELNIQYFGAGTRLSVL.

This clone was observed a handful of times. DNA for the CDR3: TGTGCCTGGAGTGTTATCGTGAACACTGAAGCTTTCTTT. The encoded protein is CAWSVIVNTEAFF. The chain links TRBV30 to TRBJ1-1; unclear D gene. The CDR3 contains 13 residues. Trimming pared 0 bases from V and 0 bases from J, leaving 5 bases between. The germline CDR1 and CDR2 sequences are GTSNPN and SVGIG (reference sequence).

The V gene is TRBV30, the J gene TRBJ1-4, with TRBD1 matching 9 bases. The germline CDR1 and CDR2 sequences are GTSNPN and SVGIG (reference sequence). The CDR3 loop spans 18 amino acids. J was trimmed by 4 bases and V by 5 bases; bases with no gene match: 17. The CDR3 here is CAWQQPTGGTTFNEKLFF. The DNA of the CDR3 is TGTGCCTGGCAACAACCTACAGGGGGCACCACTTTTAATGAAAAACTGTTTTTT.

V and J are TRBV15 and TRBJ1-3; TRBD1 matches 7 bases. CDR3 length equals 16 residues. With 1 base clipped from V and 3 bases from J, the junction kept 6 bases outside the gene matches. CDR1 is LNHNV and CDR2 is YYDKDF in the germline V gene (reference sequence). CDR3 sequence reads: CATSRVTGVGGNTIYF. The CDR3 DNA is TGTGCCACCAGCAGAGTAACAGGGGTTGGTGGAAACACCATATATTTT.

The J gene is TRBJ1-5, the V gene TRBV19, with D possibly being TRBD1 (5 bases). The CDR3 consists of 16 residues. CDR1 is LNHDA and CDR2 is SQIVND in the germline V gene (reference sequence). The germline V and J ends were trimmed by 6 bases and 2 bases, with 17 bases remaining between them. The CDR3 here is CASRPSGGKGNQPQHF. CDR3 in DNA: TGTGCCAGTAGGCCCTCCGGGGGAAAGGGCAATCAGCCCCAGCATTTT.